This T cell receptor (beta chain) was profiled in a study of HIV-infected patients and healthy controls. Whole blood was used without fractionation, so all unsorted peripheral T cells were included. Reverse transcription used 450 to 550 ng RNA and constant-region primers for alpha and beta. Separate chain-specific third strand synthesis with multiplexing indices produced the alpha and beta libraries. Priming off the SP2 site generated the second strand. TCRdb re-analysed the 5' RACE reads in MiXCR, keeping a single row per CDR3 protein. Among tens of thousands of distinct CDR3 sequences listed, under 9.5% were seen once. Trimming left V 2 bases short and J 2 bases short, with 14 bases between. This CDR3 comprises 16 residues. CDR1 and CDR2 from the germline V gene are KGHSH and LQKENI. The sample holds a few counts of this clonotype. Its specificity is unknown. The study, taken as a whole, reports: Apparent post-therapy Gini recovery among HIV-infected patients was not reproduced with size-matched repertoires. Diversity differences between study cohorts were not due to their slight age and sex differences.

Sequenced material: blood. The receptor was isolated from an adult in good health. The chain carries TRBV18 and TRBJ2-3, with TRBD1 as a possible D gene (7 bases). CDR3 in DNA: TGTGCCAGCTCACCAGGAGGAGGGGGCTACACAGATACGCAGTATTTT. Protein sequence: CASSPGGGGYTDTQYF.